These 29 T cell receptor beta chains were all obtained from the same sample, sequenced in a study of T-cell memory formation after mild COVID-19. TCRdb used MiXCR to reprocess the 5' RACE reads, holding one entry per CDR3 protein. The table includes hundreds of thousands of distinct CDR3 sequences, 28% detected once. Sequences were obtained from PBMCs or a T cell subset sorted from them (not recorded which). All receptors come from an adult woman who had mild COVID-19 (a few samples of this study predate the infection). Cell type and time point are not known.

The V call is TRBV6-2 or TRBV6-3, the J call TRBJ2-3, with 8 bases matching TRBD2. CDR3 size: 16 residues. J gave up 1 base and V 4 bases, and 7 bases lay outside the gene matches. Germline loops: CDR1 MNHEY, CDR2 SVGEGT. The CDR3 is CASSSERGLGTDTQYF. The CDR3 bases are TGTGCCAGCAGTTCAGAGCGGGGGCTGGGCACAGATACGCAGTATTTT.

In its sample, this clonotype was seen a few times. The chain uses TRBV6-6 and TRBJ2-1, with 12 bases aligning to TRBD2. V dropped 6 bases and J dropped 10; count of bases not matched to a gene: 10. Germline V lookup: CDR1 MNHNY, CDR2 SVGAGI (reference sequence). The CDR3 consists of 15 residues. CDR3 DNA sequence: TGTGCCAGCAGAACCCCTAGCGGGGGGGCAGGAGAGCAGTTCTTC. Its protein product is CASRTPSGGAGEQFF.

This clonotype was seen only a few times. This rearrangement joins TRBV6-5 to TRBJ2-3; possible D gene TRBD2, 5 bases. Per the germline V gene, CDR1 is MNHEY and CDR2 is SVGAGI. V lost 8 bases, J lost 4 bases, and 13 bases lay in between. There are 13 residues in the CDR3. The DNA for the CDR3 is TGTGCCAGCTCACTAGTAACGTCAGATACGCAGTATTTT. This translates into CASSLVTSDTQYF.

This clonotype came up a few times. V and J are TRBV6-5 and TRBJ2-1; 10 positions match TRBD2. The trim removed 2 bases at V and 6 bases at J, leaving 1 base unmatched. CDR1 is MNHEY and CDR2 is SVGAGI in the germline V gene. The CDR3 is made up of 14 amino acids. This CDR3 reads CASSYRTSGNEQFF. In DNA, the CDR3 is TGTGCCAGCAGTTACCGGACTAGCGGCAATGAGCAGTTCTTC.

Here the CDR3 reads CANTIGLQPQHF. The CDR3 nucleotides are TGTGCCAACACCATTGGGCTACAGCCCCAGCATTTT. J is TRBJ1-5 and V is TRBV24-1, with D unclear. Trimming cost V 11 bases and J 7 bases, with 14 bases left between them. The CDR3 loop spans 12 amino acids. The germline gives CDR1 KGHDR, CDR2 SFDVKD.

The chain couples TRBV5-1 to TRBJ2-3; no definite D call. This CDR3 has 17 residues. Trimming took 0 bases from V and 0 from J, leaving 14 bases between them. CDR1 and CDR2 (germline): SGHRS, YFSETQ. CDR3 DNA sequence: TGCGCCAGCAGCTTGGCCTCCTCGGGTCTAAGCACAGATACGCAGTATTTT. This codes for CASSLASSGLSTDTQYF.

This chain links TRBV4-2 with TRBJ1-5; TRBD1 aligns across 9 bases. The V and J ends lost 1 base and 3 bases, in that order; junction bases with no gene match: 4. The CDR3 loop spans 16 amino acids. CDR1 LGHNA and CDR2 YNFKEQ come from the germline V gene. CDR3 bases: TGTGCCAGCAGCCAAGCCGGGACAGGGAACAATCAGCCCCAGCATTTT. This encodes CASSQAGTGNNQPQHF.

This clonotype occurred a few times. The chain uses TRBV6-2 or TRBV6-3 and TRBJ2-1, with 9 bases matching TRBD2. V was pared by 4 bases and J by 4 bases, with 5 bases of the junction left unmatched. Germline V gene sequence: CDR1 MNHEY, CDR2 SVGEGT. The CDR3 consists of 15 residues. CDR3 loop: CASSFGLAYYNEQFF. As DNA, the CDR3 is TGTGCCAGCAGTTTCGGACTAGCGTATTACAATGAGCAGTTCTTC.

The chain is built from TRBV18 and TRBJ2-5; 12 nucleotides match TRBD2. The CDR3 spans 16 residues. Germline V lookup: CDR1 KGHSH, CDR2 LQKENI. The ends lost 1 base at V and 1 base at J; junction bases unmatched: 1. Here the CDR3 DNA reads TGTGCCAGCTCACCACGACTAGCGGGGGTCCAAGAGACCCAGTACTTC. The encoded protein is CASSPRLAGVQETQYF.

For the CDR3, the DNA is TGCGCCAGCAGCTTGACCCCACAGGGACAGACTAGCATCCATGAGCAGTTCTTC. Translation: CASSLTPQGQTSIHEQFF. This chain joins TRBV5-1 and TRBJ2-1; the D call may be TRBD1 or TRBD2 (7 bases each). The CDR3 is made up of 18 amino acids. V was shortened by 1 base and J by 8 bases, with 25 bases between the two germline ends. In germline, CDR1 is SGHRS, CDR2 YFSETQ.

This rearrangement joins TRBV7-8 to TRBJ1-2; D perhaps matches TRBD1 (5 bases). Looked up from germline, CDR1 is SGHVS and CDR2 is FQNEAQ. V was clipped by 1 base and J by 8 bases, with 17 bases between them. This CDR3 region has 15 residues. The CDR3 coding sequence is TGTGCCAGCAGCTTAGGTGATTGGCAGGGAGAGGGCTACACCTTC. Translated: CASSLGDWQGEGYTF.

This clonotype has more than one count but fewer than ten. The V and J genes are TRBV24-1 and TRBJ2-3; the D is unclear. V gave up 5 bases and J gave up 1 base, with 6 bases separating them. The length of the CDR3 is 13 residues. The germline V gene encodes CDR1 KGHDR and CDR2 SFDVKD. The CDR3 DNA follows: TGTGCCACCAGTGCCTCAGGCACAGATACGCAGTATTTT. This encodes CATSASGTDTQYF.

The genes are TRBV5-4 and TRBJ2-5, with D uncertain. V gave up 3 bases and J gave up 5 bases, with 8 bases separating them. The CDR3 extends over 12 amino acids. Looked up from germline, CDR1 is SGHNT and CDR2 is YYREEE (reference sequence). This CDR3 is CASSSLWETQYF. DNA for the CDR3: TGTGCCAGCAGCTCATTGTGGGAGACCCAGTACTTC.

Ten or more counts support this clonotype. The chain has TRBV7-3 and TRBJ2-1; 10 positions match TRBD2. Trimming took 5 bases from V and 2 from J; bases not matched to a gene: 6. The CDR3 extends over 16 amino acids. Germline V gives CDR1 SGHTA, CDR2 FQGTGA. CDR3 nucleotide sequence: TGTGCCAGCAGCGGAGACGGGACTAGCGCCTACAATGAGCAGTTCTTC. Protein: CASSGDGTSAYNEQFF.

Only a few counts were recorded for this clonotype. The V and J genes are TRBV12-3 or TRBV12-4 and TRBJ2-1, with 14 bases identical to TRBD2. The trim removed 3 bases at V and 0 bases at J, leaving 13 bases unmatched. There are 21 residues in the CDR3. The CDR3 sequence is CASSLVRPGLAGASSYNEQFF. The DNA of the CDR3 is TGTGCCAGCAGTTTGGTGCGTCCGGGACTAGCGGGGGCAAGCTCCTACAATGAGCAGTTCTTC.

The CDR3 loop is CASSGTTRSGANVLTF. In DNA form, the CDR3 reads TGTGCCAGCAGCGGGACAACCCGCTCTGGGGCCAACGTCCTGACTTTC. J is TRBJ2-6 and V is TRBV7-9; D might be TRBD1 (6 bases). The CDR3 sequence is 16 residues long. V shed 5 bases and J shed 0 bases, with 11 bases lying between them. Germline V lookup: CDR1 SEHNR, CDR2 FQNEAQ (reference sequence).

At least ten counts were recorded for this clonotype. V is TRBV7-7 and J is TRBJ2-3, with D uncertain. The CDR3 loop spans 14 amino acids. Germline CDR1 SSHAT, CDR2 FNYEAQ (reference sequence). The V end was cut by 5 bases, the J end by 6 bases, with 15 bases between. CDR3 loop: CASSPLYSADTQYF. The CDR3 DNA sequence: TGTGCCAGCAGCCCACTCTACTCCGCCGATACGCAGTATTTT.

This clonotype appeared a few times. The chain is built from TRBV20-1 and TRBJ1-6; D is unresolved. V lost 1 base to trimming and J lost 9 bases, with 10 bases between them. The CDR3 extends over 13 amino acids. CDR1 and CDR2 from the germline V gene are DFQATT and SNEGSKA (reference sequence). This chain's CDR3 is CSARAEGPSPLHF. CDR3 DNA: TGCAGTGCTAGAGCGGAAGGCCCTTCACCCCTCCACTTT.

The chain has TRBV7-9 and TRBJ2-5; D gene unclear. V was cut by 5 bases and J by 3 bases, with 13 bases left in between. The CDR3 is 14 amino acids. Looked up from germline, CDR1 is SEHNR and CDR2 is FQNEAQ (reference sequence). The DNA of the CDR3 is TGTGCCAGCAGCCTCAGTCGACCCGAAGAGACCCAGTACTTC. It specifies CASSLSRPEETQYF. The variable domain in full, with the rest retrieved from reference TRBV7-9 and TRBJ2-5, is DTGVSQNPRHKITKRGQNVTFRCDPISEHNRLYWYRQTLGQGPEFLTYFQNEAQLEKSRLLSDRFSAERPKGSFSTLEIQRTEQGDSAMYLCASSLSRPEETQYFGPGTRLLVL.

This clonotype was observed a few times. The chain has TRBV6-1 and TRBJ2-7; TRBD2 aligns across 8 bases. CDR3 length equals 13 residues. Germline V lookup: CDR1 MNHNS, CDR2 SASEGT. The ends lost 8 bases at V and 3 bases at J; junction bases unmatched: 6. The CDR3 is CASESGGRYEQYF. DNA of the CDR3: TGTGCCAGCGAAAGCGGGGGCCGCTACGAGCAGTACTTC.

J is TRBJ2-7 and V is TRBV5-1; D not certain. The CDR3 runs 13 residues. The germline V and J ends were trimmed by 5 bases and 0 bases, with 9 bases remaining between them. Germline loops: CDR1 SGHRS, CDR2 YFSETQ. The CDR3 nucleotides are TGCGCCAGCAGGACACCTTCCTCCTACGAGCAGTACTTC. Amino acids: CASRTPSSYEQYF. Combining the CDR3 with reference TRBV5-1 and TRBJ2-7 gives the whole variable domain KAGVTQTPRYLIKTRGQQVTLSCSPISGHRSVSWYQQTPGQGLQFLFEYFSETQRNKGNFPGRFSGRQFSNSRSEMNVSTLELGDSALYLCASRTPSSYEQYFGPGTRLTVT.

This clonotype occurred many times. The gene calls are TRBV2 and TRBJ1-1, with 7 bases matching TRBD1. This CDR3 spans 13 amino acids. The junction had 1 base not matched to a gene; V was cut back by 5 bases and J by 1 base. Per the germline V gene, CDR1 is SNHLY and CDR2 is FYNNEI. Here the CDR3 DNA reads TGTGCCAGCAGTTACAGGGGGAACACTGAAGCTTTCTTT. It translates to CASSYRGNTEAFF.

In this sample, this clonotype turned up a few times. V and J are TRBV12-3 or TRBV12-4 and TRBJ1-4; TRBD1 aligns across 7 bases. There are 14 residues in the CDR3. Trimming removed 5 bases from V and 8 bases from J; junction bases left unmatched: 8. CDR3 nucleotide sequence: TGTGCCAGCAGTCTCGGACAGGCAGGAGAAAAACTGTTTTTT. Its translation is CASSLGQAGEKLFF.

The chain recombines TRBV7-3 with TRBJ2-3; D tentatively reads TRBD1 or TRBD2 (6 bases each). The CDR3 is 15 residues long. V lost 4 bases to trimming and J lost 2 bases, with 13 bases between them. Germline-derived CDR1 and CDR2 are SGHTA and FQGTGA. The chain's CDR3 is CASSSWGAVTDTQYF. The CDR3 nucleotides are TGTGCCAGCAGCTCCTGGGGGGCCGTCACAGATACGCAGTATTTT.

This clonotype occurred a few times. The genes are TRBV7-9 and TRBJ1-1, with 7 nucleotides matching TRBD1. The V and J ends lost 2 bases and 1 base, in that order; junction bases with no gene match: 7. The CDR3 covers 16 residues. Germline-derived CDR1 and CDR2 are SEHNR and FQNEAQ (reference sequence). As DNA, the CDR3 is TGTGCCAGCAGCTTACGGGCAGGGGGTAGGAACACTGAAGCTTTCTTT. Encoded protein: CASSLRAGGRNTEAFF.

The chain links TRBV3-1 to TRBJ1-6, with TRBD1 matching over 10 bases. With 3 bases clipped from V and 7 bases from J, the junction kept 6 bases outside the gene matches. The CDR3 length is 16 residues. Germline values: CDR1 LGHDT, CDR2 YNNKEL (reference sequence). The CDR3 here is CASSQAMGQGNSPLHF. The CDR3 region has the DNA TGTGCCAGCAGCCAGGCAATGGGACAGGGGAATTCACCCCTCCACTTT.

The CDR3 loop reads CATSGGSRRYNEQFF. The CDR3 DNA reads as TGTGCCACCAGTGGGGGGTCCAGGAGGTACAATGAGCAGTTCTTC. The rearrangement links TRBV24-1 to TRBJ2-1, with D perhaps assigned TRBD1 or TRBD2 (5 bases each). Trimming took 5 bases from V and 4 from J, leaving 14 bases between them. The CDR3 is 15 residues long. Germline CDR1 KGHDR, CDR2 SFDVKD.

This rearrangement joins TRBV3-1 to TRBJ1-6; D gene unclear. With 3 bases removed from V and 7 bases from J, the gap between germline ends came to 16 bases. The CDR3 is made up of 16 amino acids. Germline CDR1 LGHDT, CDR2 YNNKEL (reference sequence). The CDR3 is CASSQSIGWQNSPLHF. The CDR3 DNA reads TGTGCCAGCAGCCAGAGCATCGGTTGGCAAAATTCACCCCTCCACTTT.

Concerning this clonotype itself: The germline gene is not matched at one end of the junction; a read error may be the cause. The chain employs TRBV7-6 and TRBJ2-7; 10 nucleotides line up with TRBD2. This CDR3 contains 14 residues. Germline-derived CDR1 and CDR2 are SGHVS and FNYEAQ. CDR3 sequence (DNA): TGTGCCAGCAGCTCTAGCGGGAGAGGGGACGAGCTGTACTTC. This codes for CASSSSGRGDELYF.